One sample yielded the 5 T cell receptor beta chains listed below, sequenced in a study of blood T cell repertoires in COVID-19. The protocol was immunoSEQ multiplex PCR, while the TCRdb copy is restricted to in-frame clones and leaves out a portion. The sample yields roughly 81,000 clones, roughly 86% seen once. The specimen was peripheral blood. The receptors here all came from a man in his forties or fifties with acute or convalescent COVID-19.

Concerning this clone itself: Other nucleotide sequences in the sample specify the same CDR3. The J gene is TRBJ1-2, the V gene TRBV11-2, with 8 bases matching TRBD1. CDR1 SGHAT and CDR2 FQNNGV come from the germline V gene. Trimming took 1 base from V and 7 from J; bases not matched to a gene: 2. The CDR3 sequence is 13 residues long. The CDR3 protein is CASSLAGGIGYTF. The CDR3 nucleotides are TGTGCCAGCAGCTTAGCAGGGGGCATTGGCTACACCTTC. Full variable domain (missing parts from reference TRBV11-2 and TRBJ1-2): EAGVAQSPRYKIIEKRQSVAFWCNPISGHATLYWYQQILGQGPKLLIQFQNNGVVDDSQLPKDRFSAERLKGVDSTLKIQPAKLEDSAVYLCASSLAGGIGYTFGSGTRLTVV.

CDR3 amino acids: CASSPGLAGVGNEQFF. Here the CDR3 DNA reads TGTGCCAGCAGCCCCGGACTAGCGGGAGTAGGAAATGAGCAGTTCTTC. The V call is TRBV5-5, the J call TRBJ2-1, with 13 nucleotides matching TRBD2. Trimming removed 4 bases from V and 7 bases from J; junction bases left unmatched: 8. The CDR3 runs 16 residues. CDR1 is SGHKS and CDR2 is YYEKEE in the germline V gene (reference sequence).

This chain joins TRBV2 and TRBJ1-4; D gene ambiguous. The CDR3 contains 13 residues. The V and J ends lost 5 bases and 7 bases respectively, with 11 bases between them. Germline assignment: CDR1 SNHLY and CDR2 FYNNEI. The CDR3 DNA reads TGTGCCAGCAGTAGGGAAGGGAGTGAAAAACTGTTTTTT. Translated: CASSREGSEKLFF. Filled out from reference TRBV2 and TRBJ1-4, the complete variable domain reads EPEVTQTPSHQVTQMGQEVILRCVPISNHLYFYWYRQILGQKVEFLVSFYNNEISEKSEIFDDQFSVERPDGSNFTLKIRSTKLEDSAMYFCASSREGSEKLFFGSGTQLSVL.

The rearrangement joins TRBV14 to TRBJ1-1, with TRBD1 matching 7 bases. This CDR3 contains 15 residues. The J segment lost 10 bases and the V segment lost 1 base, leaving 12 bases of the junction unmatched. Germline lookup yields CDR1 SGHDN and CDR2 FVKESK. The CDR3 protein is CASSQGPQGKLGAFF. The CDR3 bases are TGTGCCAGCAGCCAAGGCCCACAGGGGAAATTAGGAGCTTTCTTT.

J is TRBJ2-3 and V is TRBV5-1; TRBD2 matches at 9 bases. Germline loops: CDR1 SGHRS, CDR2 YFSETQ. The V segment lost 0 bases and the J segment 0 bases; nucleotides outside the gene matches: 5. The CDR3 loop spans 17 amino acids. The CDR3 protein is CASSLVPSGTSTDTQYF. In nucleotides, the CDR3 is TGCGCCAGCAGCTTGGTTCCTAGCGGGACTAGCACAGATACGCAGTATTTT.